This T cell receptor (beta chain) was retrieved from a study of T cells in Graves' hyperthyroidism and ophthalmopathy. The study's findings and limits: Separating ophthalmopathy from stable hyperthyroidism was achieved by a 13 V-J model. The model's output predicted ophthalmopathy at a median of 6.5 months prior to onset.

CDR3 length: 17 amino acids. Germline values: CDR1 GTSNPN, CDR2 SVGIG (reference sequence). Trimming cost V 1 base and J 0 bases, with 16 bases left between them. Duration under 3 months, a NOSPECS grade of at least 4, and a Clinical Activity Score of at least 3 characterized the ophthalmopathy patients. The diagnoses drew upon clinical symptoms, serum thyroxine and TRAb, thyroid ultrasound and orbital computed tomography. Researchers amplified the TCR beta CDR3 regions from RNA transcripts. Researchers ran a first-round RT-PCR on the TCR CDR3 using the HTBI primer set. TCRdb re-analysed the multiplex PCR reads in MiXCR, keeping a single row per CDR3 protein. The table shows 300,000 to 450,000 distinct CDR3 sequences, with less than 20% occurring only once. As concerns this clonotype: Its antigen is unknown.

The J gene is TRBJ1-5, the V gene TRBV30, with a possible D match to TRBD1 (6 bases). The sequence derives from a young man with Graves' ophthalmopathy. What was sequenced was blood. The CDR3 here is CAWSAARPTGSNQPQHF. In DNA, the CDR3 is TGTGCCTGGAGTGCCGCGCGACCGACAGGTAGCAATCAGCCCCAGCATTTT.